These 23 T cell receptor beta chains were all obtained from the same sample, sequenced in a study of blood T cells in healthy people across ages. A sample-barcoded 5' primer and a J-beta primer mix were used in a second PCR of roughly 7 to 11 cycles. A single record per CDR3 protein comes from TCRdb applying MiXCR to the 5' RACE reads. The sample consists of 1.8 million or so distinct CDR3 sequences, about two fifths of them appearing once. What was sequenced was blood. Receptors originate from a human donor in good health.

As concerns this clonotype: Germline is not matched at one junction end, which may reflect a read error. The chain joins TRBV7-9 to TRBJ2-5, with D possibly matching TRBD2 (7 bases). CDR1 and CDR2 (germline): SEHNR, FQNEAQ (reference sequence). The CDR3 runs to 14 residues. CDR3 residues: CAGSAAGEGETQYF. CDR3 DNA sequence: TGTGCCGGCAGCGCAGCAGGGGAGGGAGAGACCCAGTACTTC.

The rearrangement links TRBV7-6 to TRBJ2-1, with 9 bases that match TRBD1. V shed 5 bases and J 6 bases; nucleotides not matched to a gene: 8. The germline V gene encodes CDR1 SGHVS and CDR2 FNYEAQ. This CDR3 is built from 15 residues. The CDR3 loop is CASSPGTGRPNEQFF. CDR3 sequence (DNA): TGTGCCAGCAGCCCTGGGACAGGGAGGCCCAATGAGCAGTTCTTC.

This clonotype occurred once. The chain is built from TRBV6-1 and TRBJ1-1; D is unclear. Per the germline V gene, CDR1 is MNHNS and CDR2 is SASEGT. Trimming stripped 3 bases from V and 0 bases from J, with 11 bases between. The CDR3 extends over 15 amino acids. The CDR3 DNA reads TGTGCCAGCAGTGATGGCGCAGCTATGAACACTGAAGCTTTCTTT. Encoded protein: CASSDGAAMNTEAFF.

This clonotype was recorded many times. The rearrangement joins TRBV3-1 to TRBJ2-3, with D possibly TRBD2 on 5 matching bases. This CDR3 has 14 residues. Germline V lookup: CDR1 LGHDT, CDR2 YNNKEL (reference sequence). The V end lost 2 bases, the J end lost 8 bases, and 14 bases lay between the germline ends. The CDR3 nucleotides read TGTGCCAGCAGCCAATGGCCCGAGAGGGTTACGCAGTATTTT. It is translated as CASSQWPERVTQYF.

This clonotype was seen more than once but under ten times. V and J are TRBV12-3 or TRBV12-4 and TRBJ2-6; unclear D gene. V lost 1 base to trimming and J lost 2 bases, with 9 bases between them. The CDR3 totals 16 residues. CDR3 residues: CASSLGAAPGANVLTF. Written as DNA, the CDR3 is TGTGCCAGCAGTTTAGGTGCCGCACCTGGGGCCAACGTCCTGACTTTC.

This sequence joins TRBV24-1 and TRBJ2-1, with no clear D. Germline V lookup: CDR1 KGHDR, CDR2 SFDVKD. The CDR3 extends over 12 amino acids. The germline V and J ends were trimmed by 3 bases and 8 bases, with 7 bases remaining between them. Here the CDR3 reads CATSDPPYEQFF. In DNA, the CDR3 is TGTGCCACCAGTGATCCTCCATATGAGCAGTTCTTC.

J is TRBJ1-5 and V is TRBV20-1; D is unclear. The CDR3 contains 15 residues. The germline V and J ends were trimmed by 4 bases and 7 bases, with 20 bases remaining between them. Germline V CDR1 and CDR2: DFQATT, SNEGSKA (reference sequence). This chain's CDR3 is CSAISGYLASQPQHF. The DNA for the CDR3 is TGCAGTGCTATCAGCGGGTACCTGGCCAGCCAGCCCCAGCATTTT.

This clonotype was detected ten times or more. The chain joins TRBV6-5 to TRBJ2-5, with TRBD2 matching over 7 bases. The CDR3 length is 13 residues. Germline V gene lookup returns CDR1 MNHEY and CDR2 SVGAGI. The J segment lost 2 bases and the V segment lost 6 bases, leaving 3 bases of the junction unmatched. The CDR3 protein is CASSYSGQETQYF. The CDR3 coding sequence is TGTGCCAGCAGCTATAGCGGGCAAGAGACCCAGTACTTC.

This clonotype occurred a few times. The J gene is TRBJ1-4, the V gene TRBV7-9, with unresolved D. V lost 4 bases and J 3 bases, leaving 9 bases between the germline ends. The CDR3 sequence is 14 residues long. The germline gives CDR1 SEHNR, CDR2 FQNEAQ (reference sequence). The CDR3, as DNA: TGTGCCAGCAGCTGGACCGGGGCTAATGAAAAACTGTTTTTT. This encodes CASSWTGANEKLFF.

This chain links TRBV24-1 with TRBJ1-2; D call uncertain. The CDR3 loop spans 15 amino acids. The germline V and J ends were trimmed by 4 bases and 5 bases, with 16 bases remaining between them. CDR1 is KGHDR, CDR2 SFDVKD, per germline. The CDR3 DNA sequence: TGTGCCACCAGTGACCCACGACGAAGACGGTATGGCTACACCTTC. As protein: CATSDPRRRRYGYTF.

As to this clonotype: At one of its ends the junction is not consistent with the germline gene, which may arise from a read error. The CDR3 spells CAGSVGPYIAGRSDTQYF. The CDR3, as DNA: TGTGCCGGCAGCGTAGGTCCGTACATAGCGGGGAGATCAGATACGCAGTATTTT. The chain carries TRBV9 and TRBJ2-3, with TRBD2 identical over 8 bases. This CDR3 contains 18 residues. From germline, CDR1 is SGDLS and CDR2 YYNGEE.

This clonotype was found a few times. This chain uses TRBV9 with TRBJ2-5; possibly TRBD2 for D (5 bases). The V end lost 0 bases, the J end lost 2 bases, and 8 bases lay between the germline ends. CDR1 SGDLS and CDR2 YYNGEE come from the germline V gene. The CDR3 runs to 14 residues. CDR3 sequence (DNA): TGTGCCAGCAGCGTAGGTCCGGGGCAAGAGACCCAGTACTTC. Residues: CASSVGPGQETQYF.

This clonotype has more than one count but fewer than ten. J is TRBJ2-7 and V is TRBV28; possibly TRBD1 for D (5 bases). Germline V gene data show CDR1 as MDHEN and CDR2 as SYDVKM. The CDR3 is made up of 14 amino acids. Trimming removed 3 bases from V and 2 bases from J, with 11 bases in between. The DNA of the CDR3 is TGTGCCAGCAGTTTGGAACAGGAGACCTACGAGCAGTACTTC. Residues: CASSLEQETYEQYF.

As regards this clonotype: At one of its ends the junction is not consistent with the germline gene, which may arise from a read error. In DNA, the CDR3 is TGCGCCAGCAGCCAAAGAGAAGGCTCTGGGACCAACGTCCTGACTTTC. Its translation: CASSQREGSGTNVLTF. The chain recombines TRBV4-3 with TRBJ2-6; no clear D gene. This CDR3 is built from 16 residues. In germline, CDR1 is LGHNA, CDR2 YSLEER.

This chain links TRBV5-1 with TRBJ1-4, with D tentatively TRBD1 (5 bases). The CDR3 runs 14 residues. V was pared by 1 base and J by 8 bases, with 12 bases between. The germline V gene has CDR1 SGHRS and CDR2 YFSETQ. CDR3 residues: CASSLSGREEKLFF. The CDR3 DNA is TGCGCCAGCAGCTTGAGTGGCAGGGAGGAAAAACTGTTTTTT.

The chain is built from TRBV5-6 and TRBJ2-6, with D possibly called TRBD1 or TRBD2 (5 bases each). Germline loops: CDR1 SGHDT, CDR2 YYEEEE. The CDR3 runs 14 residues. Trimming took 5 bases from V and 3 from J, leaving 9 bases between them. The CDR3 sequence is CASRRGDGANVLTF. DNA of the CDR3: TGTGCCAGCAGGAGGGGCGATGGGGCCAACGTCCTGACTTTC.

The J gene is TRBJ1-6, the V gene TRBV20-1; 7 nucleotides match TRBD1. The CDR3 spans 14 residues. V was pared by 7 bases and J by 9 bases, with 12 bases of the junction left unmatched. Germline V gives CDR1 DFQATT, CDR2 SNEGSKA (reference sequence). The CDR3 loop is CSVRGWDSLSPLHF. In nucleotides, the CDR3 is TGCAGTGTTAGGGGATGGGACAGTCTTTCACCCCTCCACTTT.

The table lists this clonotype with a few counts. CDR3 in amino acids: CSVEVGGVYTEAFF. The CDR3 nucleotides are TGCAGCGTTGAAGTCGGGGGGGTTTATACTGAAGCTTTCTTT. V gene TRBV29-1 combines with J gene TRBJ1-1; D perhaps matches TRBD1 (5 bases). The CDR3 contains 14 residues. The ends were cut back, 1 base at V and 5 bases at J, with 14 bases in the middle. CDR1 is SQVTM and CDR2 is ANQGSEA in the germline V gene.

In its sample, this clonotype was seen a few times. The chain is built from TRBV4-3 and TRBJ2-4, with unresolved D. Germline assignment: CDR1 LGHNA and CDR2 YSLEER. V lost 3 bases to trimming and J lost 0 bases, with 6 bases between them. The length of the CDR3 is 14 residues. The CDR3 is CASSHGLAKNIQYF. CDR3 in DNA: TGCGCCAGCAGCCATGGGCTAGCCAAAAACATTCAGTACTTC.

This clonotype was detected a few times. The chain has TRBV7-9 and TRBJ2-5; 8 bases are a match to TRBD2. V lost 2 bases, J lost 3 bases, and 5 bases stayed unmatched. The germline CDR1 and CDR2 sequences are SEHNR and FQNEAQ (reference sequence). The CDR3 consists of 15 residues. CDR3 nucleotides: TGTGCCAGCAGCTTACATAGCGGGGTAGAAGAGACCCAGTACTTC. Residues: CASSLHSGVEETQYF.

This clonotype appeared a few times. CDR3 region: CASSSSRGREDEQFF. The CDR3 DNA follows: TGTGCCAGCAGCTCGTCCAGGGGTCGGGAAGATGAGCAGTTCTTC. This chain uses TRBV7-2 with TRBJ2-1, with a weak D call TRBD1 (6 bases). CDR1 SGHTA and CDR2 FQGNSA come from the germline V gene. The CDR3 is made up of 15 amino acids. With 4 bases removed from V and 8 bases from J, the gap between germline ends came to 18 bases. The full variable domain, with the rest looked up from reference TRBV7-2 and TRBJ2-1, is GAGVSQSPSNKVTEKGKDVELRCDPISGHTALYWYRQSLGQGLEFLIYFQGNSAPDKSGLPSDRFSAERTGGSVSTLTIQRTQQEDSAVYLCASSSSRGREDEQFFGPGTRLTVL.

The table lists this clonotype with a few counts. The gene calls are TRBV20-1 and TRBJ2-1; D not certain. V was shortened by 5 bases and J by 3 bases, with 5 bases between the two germline ends. This CDR3 contains 11 residues. The germline gives CDR1 DFQATT, CDR2 SNEGSKA (reference sequence). CDR3 in DNA: TGCAGTGCTGCGAACTACAATGAGCAGTTCTTC. Amino acid sequence: CSAANYNEQFF.

The rearrangement uses TRBV10-3 and TRBJ1-5, with D perhaps matching TRBD1 (6 bases). Looked up from germline, CDR1 is ENHRY and CDR2 is SYGVKD. The CDR3 spans 15 residues. V lost 3 bases and J lost 1, with 10 bases in between. The chain's CDR3 is CAISESGASNQPQHF. Here the CDR3 DNA reads TGTGCCATCAGTGAATCAGGGGCAAGCAATCAGCCCCAGCATTTT.